These T cell receptor beta chains were read from a single sample in a study of cytotoxic CD8 clonotypes in ibrutinib-treated CLL. The method was immunoSEQ multiplex PCR; TCRdb's version includes in-frame clones alone and lacks a portion of them. The sample contains more than 8,500 clones, around 60% of which appear only once. Specimen: PBMCs, collected before ibrutinib treatment. The receptors here all came from a human donor with chronic lymphocytic leukemia. Both conserved end residues are part of each CDR3. D genes are given only for firm matches. Only some rows state a clone size, as once, few, many or a class for expanded clones.

cdr3_nt cdr3_aa clone_size j_call v_call d_call
TGTGCCAGCAGTTTAGGGGGGCCCTACGAGCAGTACTTC CASSLGGPYEQYF . TRBJ2-7 TRBV27 .
TGCGCCAGCGCACAGGACAGGGCCGAAAAACTGTTTTTT CASAQDRAEKLFF . TRBJ1-4 TRBV4-1 TRBD1
TGTGCCAGCAGTACCAGGCCCCAAGAGACCCAGTACTTC CASSTRPQETQYF . TRBJ2-5 TRBV2 .
TGCGCCAGCAGCCAATTAGGGCAGGGGGCGGATGGGGCCAACGTCCTGACTTTC CASSQLGQGADGANVLTF . TRBJ2-6 TRBV4-1 TRBD1
TGTGCCAGCAGCGGAAAGAACCAAAGGGGATATAATGAAAAACTGTTTTTT CASSGKNQRGYNEKLFF . TRBJ1-4 TRBV9 .
TGTGCCAGCAGGGAACAGGGGAAAGGGAACACTGAAGCTTTCTTT CASREQGKGNTEAFF few TRBJ1-1 TRBV2 TRBD1
TGTGCCAGCAGCCAGCGGGAGAACGTAGGCAATGAGCAGTTCTTC CASSQRENVGNEQFF . TRBJ2-1 TRBV6-1 TRBD2
TGTGCCTGGAGTGTAGGACAGTTAGGCCCATATGGCTACACCTTC CAWSVGQLGPYGYTF . TRBJ1-2 TRBV30 .
TGTGCCAGCAGTGAAGAGGGGGGACGCAATCAGCCCCAGCATTTT CASSEEGGRNQPQHF few TRBJ1-5 TRBV2 .
TGTGCCAGCAGCGCGACGCAGGGAAACACCATATATTTT CASSATQGNTIYF . TRBJ1-3 TRBV7-6 .
TGTGCCAGCAGTTACAGGGTTAGCAATCAGCCCCAGCATTTT CASSYRVSNQPQHF once TRBJ1-5 TRBV6-6 .
TGTGCCAGCAGTTACTACCGGACAGGCCAAGAGACCCAGTACTTC CASSYYRTGQETQYF . TRBJ2-5 TRBV6-6 TRBD1
TGTGCCAGTAGAAGGACTAGCGGGAACCCGCCCTACAATGAGCAGTTCTTC CASRRTSGNPPYNEQFF . TRBJ2-1 TRBV19 TRBD2
TGTGCCAGCAGCTTGGGCGGACAGGGCCTCTATGGCTACACCTTC CASSLGGQGLYGYTF . TRBJ1-2 TRBV5-6 TRBD1
TGTGCCTGGAGTCCAATCGCCCCCGGGGTCAGGGGGGACAATGAGCAGTTCTTC CAWSPIAPGVRGDNEQFF once TRBJ2-1 TRBV30 .
TGTGCCAGCAGTGGTAGGAGGGTGGCTGGGGCCAACGTCCTGACTTTC CASSGRRVAGANVLTF . TRBJ2-6 TRBV2 .
TGTGCCAGCAGTTTCAGACTAGCGGGAGGGAGGGGGACCCAGTACTTC CASSFRLAGGRGTQYF . TRBJ2-5 TRBV28 TRBD2
TGCGCCAGCAGCCCATTCGTGGCAGTAAGTTCCTACGAGCAGTACTTC CASSPFVAVSSYEQYF . TRBJ2-7 TRBV5-1 .
TGTGCCAGCAGCCAGGACCCACAAACGGCAGATACGCAGTATTTT CASSQDPQTADTQYF . TRBJ2-3 TRBV6-1 .
TGTGCCAGCTCACCCGACTGGGAGCAGTACTTC CASSPDWEQYF . TRBJ2-7 TRBV18 .
TGTGCCAGCAGCTCGCCGGGACAGGGAATTGGGGAGCAGTACTTC CASSSPGQGIGEQYF few TRBJ2-7 TRBV5-5 TRBD1
TGTGCCAGAAGCTCCCTGGCTAGCGGGAGTGGTACAGATACGCAGTATTTT CARSSLASGSGTDTQYF . TRBJ2-3 TRBV5-3 TRBD2
TGTGCCAGCAAAACCCCGGGACTAGCGGGAGTTGGCAATGAGCAGTTCTTC CASKTPGLAGVGNEQFF . TRBJ2-1 TRBV2 TRBD2
TGTGCCAGCAGCGTTGACGACGACTATTTTCGGCTGTTTTTT CASSVDDDYFRLFF . TRBJ2-2 TRBV7-8 .
TGTGCCAGCAGCTTCCCCAAAGAACAGGGGAGTATTGGGATAAACACCATATATTTT CASSFPKEQGSIGINTIYF . TRBJ1-3 TRBV7-8 TRBD1
TGTGCCACCTCCGTGGGACGGACTTTTTCACCCCTCCACTTT CATSVGRTFSPLHF . TRBJ1-6 TRBV19 .
TGCGCCAGCAGCTTCGGAGGGACGGTGGGTAACTATGGCTACACCTTC CASSFGGTVGNYGYTF few TRBJ1-2 TRBV5-1 .
TGTGCCAGCTCACCAGGTATTCAGGGACGCACCGGGGAGCTGTTTTTT CASSPGIQGRTGELFF . TRBJ2-2 TRBV18 .
TGCAGCGTTGAGGCGGGAGCCTACGAGCAGTACTTC CSVEAGAYEQYF once TRBJ2-7 TRBV29-1 TRBD2
TGCGCCAGCAGCCCCGTGGGGGCTGGGGCCAACGTCCTGACTTTC CASSPVGAGANVLTF . TRBJ2-6 TRBV5-1 .
TGTGCTAGCAGCTTAGACTCTAGCACAGATACGCAGTATTTT CASSLDSSTDTQYF . TRBJ2-3 TRBV7-7 .
TGTGCCAGCAGCTTGGGCCTGCTAGGCTACACCTTC CASSLGLLGYTF . TRBJ1-2 TRBV7-9 .
TGTGCCAGTAGGTTGGAGGGGTTGGATCAGCCCCAGCATTTT CASRLEGLDQPQHF . TRBJ1-5 TRBV19 .
TGCAGTGCTAGAGCGGTAGCGGGGACAATCTTC CSARAVAGTIF . TRBJ2-1 TRBV20-1 TRBD2
TGTGCCAGCAGCTTCGACAGGGGAGTAGAGACCCAGTACTTC CASSFDRGVETQYF . TRBJ2-5 TRBV11-2 TRBD1
TGTGCCAGCAGCTTAGCTAGGCAGCCCCTCTATGGCTACACCTTC CASSLARQPLYGYTF . TRBJ1-2 TRBV7-9 .
TGTGCCACCAGCAGAGGAGGGGTGGGGGTCTCTGGAAACACCATATATTTT CATSRGGVGVSGNTIYF . TRBJ1-3 TRBV15 .
TGTGCCAGCAGCTCTTGGACAGGGGCGTGGGAAAAACTGTTTTTT CASSSWTGAWEKLFF . TRBJ1-4 TRBV11-2 TRBD1
TGTGCCAGCAGTAGCAGACAGCCAAGCTCCTACAATGAGCAGTTCTTC CASSSRQPSSYNEQFF once TRBJ2-1 TRBV28 .
TGCGCCAGCAGCCAAGAATTGAGGCGCACAGATACGCAGTATTTT CASSQELRRTDTQYF . TRBJ2-3 TRBV4-1 .
TGTGCCAGCAGCTTTGGATTAGCGAGGAACACCGGGGAGCTGTTTTTT CASSFGLARNTGELFF . TRBJ2-2 TRBV11-2 .
TGTGCCAGCACCACGTCTCGATTCGAGCAGTACTTC CASTTSRFEQYF . TRBJ2-7 TRBV6-6 .